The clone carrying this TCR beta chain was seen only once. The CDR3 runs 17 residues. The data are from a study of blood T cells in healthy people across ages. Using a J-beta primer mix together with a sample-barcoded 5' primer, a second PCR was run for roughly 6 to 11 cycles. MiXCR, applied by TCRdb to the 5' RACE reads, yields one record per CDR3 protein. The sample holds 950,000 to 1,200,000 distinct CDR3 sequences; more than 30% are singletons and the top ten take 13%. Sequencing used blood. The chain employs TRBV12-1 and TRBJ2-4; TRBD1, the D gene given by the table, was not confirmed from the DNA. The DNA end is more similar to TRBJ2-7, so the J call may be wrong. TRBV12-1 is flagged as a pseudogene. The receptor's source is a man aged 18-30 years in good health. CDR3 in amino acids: CASSFLGFGRGLSEQYF. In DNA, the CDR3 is TGTGCCAGCAGCTTTCTTGGTTTCGGCAGGGGATTGAGCGAGCAGTACTTC.